This T cell receptor (beta chain) was found in a study of tumor-infiltrating lymphocytes in primary liver carcinoma. The CDR3 is 16 residues long. The V gene end was trimmed by 7 bases and the J gene end by 7 bases; junction bases not matched to a gene: 12. Germline CDR1 SQVTM, CDR2 ANQGSEA. Scientists recovered RNA and DNA together from around 20-30 mg of unsorted bulk tissue. Concerning this clonotype itself: The conserved closing phenylalanine or tryptophan is absent in this CDR3, likely reflecting a read error.

A constant-region primer served to make TCR beta cDNA from around 500 ng total RNA. Libraries for TCR beta were built through three nested multiplex PCR rounds, which together made up a slightly modified ARM-PCR procedure. Amplification in the first two PCR rounds was performed using TRBV1-TRBV30 forward primers and a C-beta reverse primer for approximately 10 cycles each. MiXCR was run by TCRdb on the multiplex PCR reads, yielding one entry per CDR3 protein. The profile shows 100,000 to 150,000 distinct CDR3 sequences, approximately 64% of them singletons. Sequencing input: liver tumor tissue from sampling region 3. Noted subset: tumor region T3, left-lateral pole. The sequence derives from a woman aged 55-69 years with primary liver carcinoma and hepatitis B virus infection. The rearrangement uses TRBV29-1 and TRBJ2-1, with TRBD2 identical over 14 bases. The CDR3 DNA sequence: TGCAGCGCCCACGGGACTAGCGGGAGCGAACGGAATGAGCAGTTCTTG. Protein sequence: CSAHGTSGSERNEQFL.